What follows describes a single T cell receptor (beta chain). Its target is not known. The data originate from a study of shared clonotypes between healthy human individuals. Whole-study findings and limits: Generation probability values for non-shared clonotypes were lower than those for clonotypes shared by all four donors.

The V segment lost 1 base and the J segment 3 bases; nucleotides outside the gene matches: 8. CDR1 is SGHVS and CDR2 is FQNEAQ in the germline V gene. This CDR3 is built from 17 residues. The method was immunoSEQ multiplex PCR; TCRdb's version includes in-frame clones alone and lacks a portion of them. This table holds about 2.1 million clones, just under 95% found once. CD45RO-negative, CCR7-positively selected cells formed the naive CD8 fraction, excluding terminally differentiated effector memory CD45RA+ cells. This receptor was obtained from a man aged 18 to 29 in good health. Some clones in this sample may be carry-over from other donors' samples. V is TRBV7-8 and J is TRBJ2-1, with 8 bases that match TRBD1. Sequencing was carried out using naive CD8+ T cells from PBMCs. The CDR3 DNA reads TGTGCCAGCAGCTTAGAAGGGACAGGTGAGCTCTACAATGAGCAGTTCTTC. It codes for CASSLEGTGELYNEQFF.